The 20 T cell receptor beta chains presented below share a single source sample, sequenced in a study of T cells in Graves' hyperthyroidism and ophthalmopathy. Regions amplified from RNA transcripts were the TCR beta CDR3 regions. A first-round RT-PCR of the TCR CDR3 used the HTBI primer set. TCRdb reprocessed the multiplex PCR reads with MiXCR, giving one entry per CDR3 protein. Of a few hundred thousand distinct CDR3 sequences in the sample, 15% to 20% were seen once. The sample taken for sequencing was blood. The receptors originated from a woman under 40 with Graves' ophthalmopathy.

This clonotype was recorded a few times. The rearrangement links TRBV5-1 to TRBJ2-2; 7 bases are shared with TRBD2. V shed 0 bases, J shed 4 bases, and the junction held 9 bases outside the gene matches. The CDR3 is 17 amino acids. CDR1 and CDR2 (germline): SGHRS, YFSETQ. The CDR3, as DNA: TGCGCCAGCAGCTTGGGGGAAGCGGGAATTTTCACCGGGGAGCTGTTTTTT. Amino acid sequence: CASSLGEAGIFTGELFF.

This clonotype was found many times. This rearrangement joins TRBV20-1 to TRBJ2-1, with D perhaps TRBD1 (6 bases). In germline, CDR1 is DFQATT, CDR2 SNEGSKA (reference sequence). Between the trimmed V and J ends, which lost 1 base and 5 bases, there was a span of 12 bases. The CDR3 contains 14 residues. CDR3 in DNA: TGCAGTGCTAGAGTGGACAGAATGAACAATGAGCAGTTCTTC. Its protein is CSARVDRMNNEQFF.

This clonotype was detected only a few times. The chain carries TRBV19 and TRBJ1-2, with D perhaps TRBD1 (6 bases). Trimming stripped 3 bases from V and 4 bases from J, with 15 bases between. The CDR3 totals 15 residues. From germline, CDR1 is LNHDA and CDR2 SQIVND (reference sequence). The CDR3 loop is CASSMEQGQGYGYTF. Here the CDR3 DNA reads TGTGCCAGTAGTATGGAACAGGGTCAGGGCTATGGCTACACCTTC.

This clonotype was found many times. This sequence joins TRBV7-3 and TRBJ1-2; TRBD1 agrees at 7 bases. Germline-derived CDR1 and CDR2 are SGHTA and FQGTGA. This CDR3 is 14 amino acids long. Trimming took 5 bases from V and 4 from J; bases not matched to a gene: 7. In nucleotides, the CDR3 is TGTGCCAGCAGCACAGGGGACCGAGTCTATGGCTACACCTTC. It is translated as CASSTGDRVYGYTF.

On this clonotype itself: This may stem from a read error, because a much larger clone lies one nucleotide away. No conserved phenylalanine or tryptophan ends this CDR3, so it is likely a read error. The V gene is TRBV12-3 or TRBV12-4, the J gene TRBJ2-5, with 15 bases that match TRBD2. The CDR3 runs 16 residues. The V and J ends lost 10 bases and 4 bases, in that order; junction bases with no gene match: 10. The CDR3 DNA reads TGTGCCACCGGCTGGACTAGCGGGAGGGCCGGAGAGACCCAGTACCTC. It specifies CATGWTSGRAGETQYL.

The chain uses TRBV5-8 and TRBJ2-7, with D uncertain. The CDR3 consists of 13 residues. The V end lost 1 base, the J end lost 4 bases, and 9 bases lay between the germline ends. CDR1 and CDR2 (germline): SGHTS, YDEGEE. This CDR3 is CASSLIQFYEQYF. CDR3 DNA sequence: TGTGCCAGCAGCTTGATACAGTTTTACGAGCAGTACTTC.

There are many counts of this clonotype. At one boundary the junction diverges from the germline segment, which might be a read error. This chain links TRBV3-1 with TRBJ2-1, with a possible D match to TRBD2 (6 bases). Germline lookup yields CDR1 LGHDT and CDR2 YNNKEL (reference sequence). This CDR3 spans 15 amino acids. CDR3 DNA: TGTGCCAGCGGCCAACTAGGAGGGTCCTACAATGAGCAGTTCTTC. This sequence encodes CASGQLGGSYNEQFF.

A few counts support this clonotype. The rearrangement joins TRBV20-1 to TRBJ1-5; D gene unclear. Germline V gene data show CDR1 as DFQATT and CDR2 as SNEGSKA (reference sequence). The CDR3 spans 14 residues. The V and J ends lost 0 bases and 4 bases respectively, with 10 bases between them. For the CDR3, the DNA is TGCAGTGCTAGAGATGTACGATCAAATCAGCCCCAGCATTTT. Protein sequence: CSARDVRSNQPQHF.

The table lists this clonotype with many counts. The rearrangement joins TRBV28 to TRBJ2-5; 8 nucleotides align to TRBD2. CDR3 length: 16 amino acids. Germline values: CDR1 MDHEN, CDR2 SYDVKM. The J segment lost 4 bases and the V segment lost 3 bases, leaving 10 bases of the junction unmatched. CDR3 sequence reads: CASSFPTSEGLETQYF. The CDR3 DNA reads TGTGCCAGCAGTTTCCCGACTAGCGAGGGTTTAGAGACCCAGTACTTC.

Ten or more counts support this clonotype. The chain joins TRBV30 to TRBJ1-1; D is possibly TRBD1 (5 bases). Trimming cost V 0 bases and J 5 bases, with 16 bases left between them. Germline V lookup: CDR1 GTSNPN, CDR2 SVGIG (reference sequence). This CDR3 contains 15 residues. CDR3 region: CAWSVGQGAETEAFF. In DNA, the CDR3 is TGTGCCTGGAGTGTAGGTCAGGGCGCGGAAACTGAAGCTTTCTTT.

The V call is TRBV12-3 or TRBV12-4, the J call TRBJ2-1; 14 bases line up with TRBD2. The CDR3 spans 18 residues. Unmatched junction bases numbered 13, after V lost 6 bases and J lost 6 bases. CDR3 DNA: TGTGCCAGCAGCCGGGGGACTAGCGGGAGTGCCCCCGGCAATGAGCAGTTCTTC. Amino acids: CASSRGTSGSAPGNEQFF.

This clonotype was seen a few times. The gene calls are TRBV20-1 and TRBJ2-6; D not certain. The CDR3 is made up of 11 amino acids. The V end lost 7 bases, the J end lost 4 bases, and 5 bases lay between the germline ends. Germline V gives CDR1 DFQATT, CDR2 SNEGSKA (reference sequence). CDR3 protein: CSVPGANVLTF. In DNA form, the CDR3 reads TGCAGTGTACCCGGGGCCAACGTCCTGACTTTC.

This clonotype was counted ten times or more. The chain combines TRBV7-9 with TRBJ2-1; 9 nucleotides match TRBD1. Germline V gives CDR1 SEHNR, CDR2 FQNEAQ (reference sequence). The CDR3 totals 16 residues. Trimming cost V 3 bases and J 3 bases; bases outside gene matches: 6. This CDR3 is CASSLATGGGYNEQFF. The DNA for the CDR3 is TGTGCCAGCAGCTTGGCGACAGGGGGTGGCTACAATGAGCAGTTCTTC.

This clonotype has more than one count but fewer than ten. This chain joins TRBV2 and TRBJ1-2, with 9 bases aligning to TRBD1. Germline V gives CDR1 SNHLY, CDR2 FYNNEI. Germline trimming cut 7 bases from V and 4 bases from J; bases unmatched to any gene: 10. The CDR3 consists of 15 residues. CDR3 DNA: TGTGCCAGCAACTCCTTCGGACAGGGGAGCTATGGCTACACCTTC. Translated, it gives CASNSFGQGSYGYTF.

V gene TRBV24-1 combines with J gene TRBJ2-3; D is tentatively TRBD1 or TRBD2 (5 bases each). With 5 bases removed from V and 1 base from J, the gap between germline ends came to 12 bases. The CDR3 covers 15 residues. Germline loops: CDR1 KGHDR, CDR2 SFDVKD. CDR3 in amino acids: CATSGARDGTDTQYF. The CDR3 nucleotides are TGTGCCACCAGTGGGGCGAGGGACGGCACAGATACGCAGTATTTT.

V is TRBV6-5 and J is TRBJ2-2; 8 positions agree with TRBD2. J gave up 8 bases and V 1 base, and 12 bases lay outside the gene matches. The CDR3 is 17 residues long. Germline CDR1 is MNHEY and CDR2 is SVGAGI. CDR3 sequence: CASSYYDMRLAGGELFF. The CDR3 DNA reads as TGTGCCAGCAGTTACTACGACATGAGGCTAGCGGGTGGGGAGCTGTTTTTT.

This clonotype was detected a few times. The rearrangement uses TRBV10-1 and TRBJ2-7; 9 bases fit TRBD1. After removal of 3 bases from V and 6 bases from J, the junction contained 9 bases not matched to a gene. CDR1 is WNHNN, CDR2 SYGVQD, per germline (reference sequence). There are 15 residues in the CDR3. The CDR3 DNA reads TGCGCCAGCAGTGATAACCGGGACAGGGAATCCGAGCAGTACTTC. Protein: CASSDNRDRESEQYF.

This sequence joins TRBV27 and TRBJ2-5; D remains unclear. V lost 5 bases and J 7 bases, leaving 17 bases between the germline ends. The germline gives CDR1 MNHEY, CDR2 SMNVEV (reference sequence). The CDR3 sequence is 14 residues long. The CDR3 DNA reads TGTGCCAGCAGTCCATCTCCCGGTGCCGGGACCCAGTACTTC. It yields the protein CASSPSPGAGTQYF.

This clonotype was seen many times. This chain joins TRBV28 and TRBJ1-1, with 7 positions matching TRBD1. Unmatched junction bases numbered 12, after V lost 11 bases and J lost 6 bases. Germline V lookup: CDR1 MDHEN, CDR2 SYDVKM. This CDR3 has 13 residues. The CDR3 DNA reads as TGTGCCGGGAGGACGACAGGGTTTCCTGAAGCTTTCTTT. The encoded protein is CAGRTTGFPEAFF.

This clonotype was counted ten times or more. The rearrangement links TRBV6-2 or TRBV6-3 to TRBJ2-5; TRBD2 matches at 9 bases. Germline V gives CDR1 MNHEY, CDR2 SVGEGT. V dropped 6 bases and J dropped 7; count of bases not matched to a gene: 12. CDR3 length equals 15 residues. Here the CDR3 reads CASRARREGERTQYF. The CDR3 bases are TGTGCCAGCAGAGCTCGGCGGGAGGGGGAGCGGACCCAGTACTTC.